One and the same sample provided the 11 T cell receptor beta chains below, sequenced in a study of control samples from healthy donors and cancer patients. TCRdb's copy holds only in-frame clones and misses some; the assay was immunoSEQ multiplex PCR. The top ten hold approximately 13% of the sample, which has under 130,000 clones, around 82% seen once. The sample taken for sequencing was blood. Receptor source: a woman between 45 and 60 years old in good health.

The chain combines TRBV7-8 with TRBJ1-2; D might be TRBD1 (5 bases). Germline V CDR1 and CDR2: SGHVS, FQNEAQ. CDR3 length equals 17 residues. Trimming took off 5 bases at V and 8 bases at J, with 27 bases between the two ends. CDR3 sequence (DNA): TGTGCCAGCAGCCCCCGTCTCCGGGGCGCGATTGGTTACGGCTACACCTTC. Protein: CASSPRLRGAIGYGYTF.

The genes are TRBV7-2 and TRBJ1-4, with a weak D call TRBD1 (6 bases). Per germline, CDR1 SGHTA and CDR2 FQGNSA. The CDR3 extends over 14 amino acids. Trimming pared 5 bases from V and 10 bases from J, leaving 17 bases between. In nucleotides, the CDR3 is TGTGCCAGCAGCGTACAGGGAGGAGGGCGAAAACTGTTTTTT. It translates to CASSVQGGGRKLFF.

This sequence joins TRBV2 and TRBJ1-5; 8 positions agree with TRBD1. This CDR3 region has 14 residues. V trimming: 1 base; J trimming: 5 bases; junction bases outside the gene matches: 1. Looked up from germline, CDR1 is SNHLY and CDR2 is FYNNEI. CDR3: CASSEGQGYQPQHF. The DNA of the CDR3 is TGTGCCAGCAGTGAAGGACAGGGGTATCAGCCCCAGCATTTT.

As concerns this clone: A read error may produce the germline difference seen at one junction end. This chain joins TRBV7-7 and TRBJ2-5; 8 bases fit TRBD1. The CDR3 extends over 14 amino acids. Germline V gene sequence: CDR1 SSHAT, CDR2 FNYEAQ (reference sequence). The CDR3 here is CASSPQGAGETQYF. The DNA of the CDR3 is TGTGCTAGCAGCCCCCAGGGGGCAGGAGAGACCCAGTACTTC.

J is TRBJ2-1 and V is TRBV7-2; D gene uncertain. Germline V gives CDR1 SGHTA, CDR2 FQGNSA. V was shortened by 2 bases and J by 4 bases, with 18 bases between the two germline ends. This CDR3 has 17 amino acids. The DNA of the CDR3 is TGTGCCAGCAGCTTAAGGCCCAGCGCGGAAGGATACAATGAGCAGTTCTTC. Translation: CASSLRPSAEGYNEQFF.

The rearrangement joins TRBV12-3 or TRBV12-4 to TRBJ1-2, with D maybe TRBD1 (6 bases). The V end lost 7 bases, the J end lost 4 bases, and 13 bases lay between the germline ends. This CDR3 is built from 13 residues. The CDR3 sequence: CASNPTGGYGYTF. CDR3 in DNA: TGTGCCAGCAACCCGACAGGTGGCTATGGCTACACCTTC.

The gene calls are TRBV5-4 and TRBJ2-7; D gene uncertain. Germline V gives CDR1 SGHNT, CDR2 YYREEE (reference sequence). V was clipped by 1 base and J by 0 bases, with 8 bases between them. There are 14 residues in the CDR3. CDR3 sequence: CASSLSPSSYEQYF. The CDR3 DNA sequence: TGTGCCAGCAGCTTGTCCCCGAGCTCCTACGAGCAGTACTTC. The complete variable domain, with remaining parts taken from reference TRBV5-4 and TRBJ2-7, reads ETGVTQSPTHLIKTRGQQVTLRCSSQSGHNTVSWYQQALGQGPQFIFQYYREEENGRGNFPPRFSGLQFPNYSSELNVNALELDDSALYLCASSLSPSSYEQYFGPGTRLTVT.

A word on this clone: Because it lacks the conserved phenylalanine or tryptophan at the end, this CDR3 is likely a read error. The rearrangement links TRBV16 to TRBJ1-3, with D perhaps TRBD1 (5 bases). This CDR3 contains 16 residues. Germline CDR1 and CDR2: KGHSY and FQNENV. CDR3 amino acids: CASSQPDIFSRNTIYS. The CDR3 DNA follows: TGTGCCAGCAGCCAACCGGACATTTTCTCTCGAAACACCATATATTCT.

The chain has TRBV27 and TRBJ2-4; 8 nucleotides agree with TRBD1. The CDR3 totals 15 residues. The V gene's germline CDR1 is MNHEY and CDR2 SMNVEV (reference sequence). Trimming removed 6 bases from V and 2 bases from J; junction bases left unmatched: 6. The CDR3 region is CASRVTGGSKNIQYF. The CDR3 DNA reads TGTGCCAGCAGAGTCACAGGGGGTTCCAAAAACATTCAGTACTTC.

The rearrangement joins TRBV21-1 to TRBJ1-1; the table's D call TRBD1 went unverified against the DNA. TRBV21-1 is a documented pseudogene. The CDR3 is made up of 18 amino acids. The CDR3: CASSAPQSTPPGNTEAFF. CDR3 bases: TGTGCCAGCAGCGCCCCTCAAAGTACCCCCCCAGGAAACACTGAAGCTTTCTTT.

The V gene is TRBV6-2 or TRBV6-3, the J gene TRBJ1-5; D possibly corresponds to TRBD1 (5 bases). Germline loops: CDR1 MNHEY, CDR2 SVGEGT. The V end was cut by 4 bases, the J end by 1 base, with 20 bases between. This CDR3 region has 18 residues. The CDR3: CASSLQRATAGSNQPQHF. The CDR3 nucleotides read TGTGCCAGCAGTTTACAAAGGGCGACAGCGGGGAGCAATCAGCCCCAGCATTTT.